This record looks at one T cell receptor (beta chain) sequence and its context. Germline V lookup: CDR1 WSHSY, CDR2 SAAADI. This CDR3 region has 14 residues. Deletions cut 4 bases from V and 2 bases from J, with 8 bases between. In the source study's methods: Amplification of reference gene primers was used by the study to estimate nucleated cell counts. Here immunoSEQ multiplex PCR was the method, and the copy in TCRdb shows in-frame clones only, minus some. The V and J calls and clone size are taken from that table; D and trimming were inferred from the DNA. The table shows roughly 350,000 clones, with approximately 88% occurring only once. This record belongs to a study of blood T cell repertoires in COVID-19. Overall study: T cells, B-cell-depleted T cells, or PBMCs provided the cDNA or gDNA that served as material.

What was sequenced was peripheral blood. The sequence was collected from a woman in her forties or fifties with active or convalescent COVID-19. The chain has TRBV10-2 and TRBJ2-2, with TRBD1 as a possible D gene (5 bases). The CDR3 region is CASSGQGNTGELFF. In DNA, the CDR3 is TGCGCCAGCAGTGGTCAGGGAAACACCGGGGAGCTGTTTTTT.